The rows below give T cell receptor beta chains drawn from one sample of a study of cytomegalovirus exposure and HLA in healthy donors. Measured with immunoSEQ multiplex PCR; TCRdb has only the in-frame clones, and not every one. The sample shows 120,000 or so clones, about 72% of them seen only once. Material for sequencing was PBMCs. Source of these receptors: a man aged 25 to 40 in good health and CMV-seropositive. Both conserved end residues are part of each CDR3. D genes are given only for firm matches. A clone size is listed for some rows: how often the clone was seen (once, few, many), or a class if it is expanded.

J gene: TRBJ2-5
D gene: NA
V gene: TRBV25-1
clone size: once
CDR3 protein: CASSRTTGVVQETQYF
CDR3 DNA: TGTGCCAGCAGCCGAACAACGGGGGTAGTTCAAGAGACCCAGTACTTC

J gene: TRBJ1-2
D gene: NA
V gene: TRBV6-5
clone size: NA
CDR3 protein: CASSYSVMQGLYGYTF
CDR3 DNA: TGTGCCAGCAGTTACTCGGTGATGCAGGGCCTCTATGGCTACACCTTC

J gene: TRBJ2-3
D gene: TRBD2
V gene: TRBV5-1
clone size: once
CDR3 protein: CASSLPRGAADTQYF
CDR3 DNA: TGCGCCAGCAGCTTGCCGCGGGGGGCCGCAGATACGCAGTATTTT

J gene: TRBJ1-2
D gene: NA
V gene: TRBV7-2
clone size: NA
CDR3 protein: CASSFSVYGYTF
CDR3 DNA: TGTGCCAGCAGCTTTTCCGTTTATGGCTACACCTTC

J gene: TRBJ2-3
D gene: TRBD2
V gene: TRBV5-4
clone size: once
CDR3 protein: CASSLGLAGGTDTQYF
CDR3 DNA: TGTGCCAGCAGCTTGGGGCTAGCGGGGGGCACAGATACGCAGTATTTT

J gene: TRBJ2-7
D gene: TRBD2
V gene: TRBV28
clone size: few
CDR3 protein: CASRGGWGSEQYF
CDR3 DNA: TGTGCCAGCAGGGGGGGGTGGGGCTCCGAGCAGTACTTC

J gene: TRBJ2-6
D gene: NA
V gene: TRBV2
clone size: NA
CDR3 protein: CASSEGRGTGANVLTF
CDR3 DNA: TGTGCCAGCAGTGAGGGTCGAGGAACCGGGGCCAACGTCCTGACTTTC

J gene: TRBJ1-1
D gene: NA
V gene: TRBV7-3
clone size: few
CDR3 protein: CASSLTPRGGSEAFF
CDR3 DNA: TGTGCCAGCAGCTTAACCCCTCGGGGGGGCAGTGAAGCTTTCTTT

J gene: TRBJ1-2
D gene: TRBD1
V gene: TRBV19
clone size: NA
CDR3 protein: CASSIVGRGPYGYTF
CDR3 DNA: TGTGCCAGTAGTATCGTGGGCAGGGGGCCCTATGGCTACACCTTC

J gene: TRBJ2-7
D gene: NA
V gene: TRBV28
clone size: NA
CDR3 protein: CASSSTREQYF
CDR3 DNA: TGTGCCAGCAGTTCGACTCGGGAGCAGTACTTC

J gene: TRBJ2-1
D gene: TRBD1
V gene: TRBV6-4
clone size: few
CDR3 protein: CASSEGATGSSYNEQFF
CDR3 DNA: TGTGCCAGCAGTGAAGGAGCGACAGGGAGCTCCTACAATGAGCAGTTCTTC

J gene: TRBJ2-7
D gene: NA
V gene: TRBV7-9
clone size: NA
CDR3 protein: CASRKLGDGTAEYF
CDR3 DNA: TGTGCCAGCAGGAAACTGGGGGACGGGACTGCTGAGTACTTC

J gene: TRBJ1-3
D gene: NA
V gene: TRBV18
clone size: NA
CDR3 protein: CASSPGHRVGGNTIYF
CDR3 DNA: TGTGCCAGCTCACCAGGACACAGGGTGGGTGGAAACACCATATATTTT

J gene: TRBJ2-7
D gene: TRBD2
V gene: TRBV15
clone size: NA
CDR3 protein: CATSHGRVAAYEQYF
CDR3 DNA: TGTGCCACTAGTCACGGGAGGGTAGCGGCCTACGAGCAGTACTTC

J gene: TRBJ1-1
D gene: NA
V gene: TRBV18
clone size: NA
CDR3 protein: CASSPPGARMNTEAFF
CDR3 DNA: TGTGCCAGCTCACCACCGGGAGCCAGAATGAACACTGAAGCTTTCTTT

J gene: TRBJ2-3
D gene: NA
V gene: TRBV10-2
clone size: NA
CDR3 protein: CASLIQAGTDTQYF
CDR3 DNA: TGCGCCAGCCTCATACAGGCTGGCACAGATACGCAGTATTTT

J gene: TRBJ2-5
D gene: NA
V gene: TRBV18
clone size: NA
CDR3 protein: CASSPPSWETQYF
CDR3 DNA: TGTGCCAGCTCACCACCGAGTTGGGAGACCCAGTACTTC

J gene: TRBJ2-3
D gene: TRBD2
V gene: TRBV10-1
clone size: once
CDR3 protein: CASPGLATFTQYF
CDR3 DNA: TGCGCCAGCCCGGGACTAGCGACTTTTACGCAGTATTTT

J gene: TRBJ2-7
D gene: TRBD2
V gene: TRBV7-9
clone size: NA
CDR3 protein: CASSLQSLAGGPYEQYF
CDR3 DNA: TGTGCCAGCAGCTTACAGAGTTTAGCGGGAGGGCCCTACGAGCAGTACTTC

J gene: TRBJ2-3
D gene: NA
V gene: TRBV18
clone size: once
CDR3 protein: CASSPPTVDTQYF
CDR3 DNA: TGTGCCAGCTCACCACCTACGGTAGATACGCAGTATTTT

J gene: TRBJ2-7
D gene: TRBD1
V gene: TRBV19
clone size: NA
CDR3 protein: CASSVGTDTYEQYF
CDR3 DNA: TGTGCCAGTAGCGTGGGGACAGACACCTACGAGCAGTACTTC

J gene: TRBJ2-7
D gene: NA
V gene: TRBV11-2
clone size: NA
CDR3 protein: CASSLFLAVTTYEQYF
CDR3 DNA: TGTGCCAGCAGCTTATTTTTGGCGGTAACTACCTACGAGCAGTACTTC

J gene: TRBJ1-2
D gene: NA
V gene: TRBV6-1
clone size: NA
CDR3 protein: CASSEAQISVTGYTF
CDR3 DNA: TGTGCCAGCAGTGAAGCGCAAATTTCGGTAACTGGCTACACCTTC

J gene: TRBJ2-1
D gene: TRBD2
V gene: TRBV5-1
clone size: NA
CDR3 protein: CASGGLAGGTYNEQFF
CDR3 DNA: TGCGCCAGCGGCGGTTTAGCGGGAGGTACCTACAATGAGCAGTTCTTC

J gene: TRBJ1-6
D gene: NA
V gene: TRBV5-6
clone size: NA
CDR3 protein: CASSLGADNSPLHF
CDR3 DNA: TGTGCCAGCAGCTTGGGTGCGGATAATTCACCCCTCCACTTT

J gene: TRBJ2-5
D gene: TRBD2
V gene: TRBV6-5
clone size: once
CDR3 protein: CASSYSLGGGEETQYF
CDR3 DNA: TGTGCCAGCAGTTACTCGCTAGGCGGGGGGGAGGAGACCCAGTACTTC

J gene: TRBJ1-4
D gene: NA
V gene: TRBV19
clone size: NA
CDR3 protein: CASRGTRSIEKLFF
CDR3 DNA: TGTGCCAGTAGAGGGACTCGCTCCATTGAAAAACTGTTTTTT

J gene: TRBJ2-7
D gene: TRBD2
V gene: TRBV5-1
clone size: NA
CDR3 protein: CASSGRDYYSYEQYF
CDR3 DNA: TGCGCCAGCAGCGGCCGGGACTACTACTCCTACGAGCAGTACTTC

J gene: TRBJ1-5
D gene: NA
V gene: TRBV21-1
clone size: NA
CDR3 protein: CASSGGTTYSNQPQHF
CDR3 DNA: TGTGCCAGCAGCGGGGGCACCACTTATAGCAATCAGCCCCAGCATTTT

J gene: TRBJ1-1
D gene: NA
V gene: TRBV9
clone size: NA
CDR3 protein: CASSGDSYTEAFF
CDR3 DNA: TGTGCCAGCAGCGGGGACTCCTACACTGAAGCTTTCTTT

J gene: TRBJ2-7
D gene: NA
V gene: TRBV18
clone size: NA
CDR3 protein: CASSGTHYEQYF
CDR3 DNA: TGTGCCAGCTCAGGGACTCACTACGAGCAGTACTTC

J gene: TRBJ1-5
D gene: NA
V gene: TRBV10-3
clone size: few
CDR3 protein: CAISGQANQPQHF
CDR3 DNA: TGTGCCATCAGTGGACAGGCCAATCAGCCCCAGCATTTT

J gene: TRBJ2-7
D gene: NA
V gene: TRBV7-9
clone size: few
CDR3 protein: CASSRPTLPGEQYF
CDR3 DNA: TGTGCCAGCAGCCGCCCCACATTGCCGGGGGAGCAGTACTTC

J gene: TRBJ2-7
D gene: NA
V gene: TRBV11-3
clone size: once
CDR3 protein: CASSLASGSGEEQYF
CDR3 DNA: TGTGCCAGCAGCTTAGCGTCGGGTTCCGGTGAAGAGCAGTACTTC

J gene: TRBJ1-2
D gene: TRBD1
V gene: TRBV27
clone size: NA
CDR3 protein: CASRDQDRGLSGYTF
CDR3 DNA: TGTGCCAGCAGGGACCAAGACAGGGGACTCTCTGGCTACACCTTC

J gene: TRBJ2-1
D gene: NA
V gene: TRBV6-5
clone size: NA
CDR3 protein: CASTNRGTEQFF
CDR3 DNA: TGTGCCAGCACCAATCGGGGGACTGAGCAGTTCTTC

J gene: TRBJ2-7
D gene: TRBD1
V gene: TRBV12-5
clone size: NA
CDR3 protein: CASGSTGSRYEQYF
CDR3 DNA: TGTGCTAGTGGTTCGACAGGGAGCCGCTACGAGCAGTACTTC

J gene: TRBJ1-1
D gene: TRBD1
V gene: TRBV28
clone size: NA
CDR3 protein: CASSLALGQASFF
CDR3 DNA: TGTGCCAGCAGTTTGGCCCTGGGACAGGCGTCTTTCTTT

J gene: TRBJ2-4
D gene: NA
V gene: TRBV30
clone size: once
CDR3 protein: CAWSVNGRNIQYF
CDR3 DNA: TGTGCCTGGAGTGTTAACGGGAGAAACATTCAGTACTTC

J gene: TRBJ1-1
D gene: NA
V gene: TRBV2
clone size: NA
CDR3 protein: CASIPYGADTEAFF
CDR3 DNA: TGTGCCAGCATACCGTACGGAGCGGACACTGAAGCTTTCTTT

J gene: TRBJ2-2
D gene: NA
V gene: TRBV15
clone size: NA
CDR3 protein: CATSRETGKYTGELFF
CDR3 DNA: TGTGCCACCAGCAGAGAAACGGGAAAGTACACCGGGGAGCTGTTTTTT

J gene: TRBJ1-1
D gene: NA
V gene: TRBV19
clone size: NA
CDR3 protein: CASTRQAQENTEAFF
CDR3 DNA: TGTGCCAGTACCCGACAGGCCCAGGAGAACACTGAAGCTTTCTTT

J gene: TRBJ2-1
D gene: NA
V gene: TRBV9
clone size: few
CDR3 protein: CASSPSVGTGGYNEQFF
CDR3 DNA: TGTGCCAGCAGCCCCTCTGTAGGAACCGGGGGCTACAATGAGCAGTTCTTC

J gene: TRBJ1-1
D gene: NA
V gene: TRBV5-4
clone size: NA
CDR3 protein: CASSFEGLIAEAFF
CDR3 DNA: TGTGCCAGCAGCTTCGAGGGCTTGATCGCTGAAGCTTTCTTT

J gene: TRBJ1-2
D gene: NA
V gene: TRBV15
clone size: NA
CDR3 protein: CATSRDVGGRDGYTF
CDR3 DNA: TGTGCCACCAGCAGAGATGTGGGGGGGCGGGATGGCTACACCTTC

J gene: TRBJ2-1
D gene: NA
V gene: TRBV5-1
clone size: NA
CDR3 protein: CASSLLGDLGAYNEQFF
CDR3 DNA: TGCGCCAGCAGCTTGCTAGGGGACTTAGGGGCCTACAATGAGCAGTTCTTC

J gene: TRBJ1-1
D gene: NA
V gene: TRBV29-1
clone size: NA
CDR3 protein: CSIPGGPAPAFF
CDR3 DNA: TGCAGCATCCCGGGGGGTCCGGCCCCAGCTTTCTTT

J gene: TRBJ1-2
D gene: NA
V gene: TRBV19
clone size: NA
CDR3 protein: CASSISGTQMRGYTF
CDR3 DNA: TGTGCCAGTAGTATATCCGGGACACAGATGCGTGGCTACACCTTC